Listed here is a single TCR beta chain. Its binding antigen is unknown. The input lacks base qualities; no much larger clone sits a single base away. These data originate in a study of PD-1 blockade in classical Hodgkin lymphoma (dated by TCRdb to 2020 to 2022). For context, the study as a whole: Nivolumab dosing was 3 mg/kg intravenously every 2 weeks, continuing until either disease progression or unacceptable toxicity. A peripheral blood immune signature of response to PD-1 blockade in classical Hodgkin lymphoma was defined using TCR beta sequencing and CyTOF.

The CDR3 covers 10 residues, taking in both the cysteine and the phenylalanine. Of all the DNA, just the CDR3 is kept, 30 bases in frame from base 1. Cut back by 6 bases and 8 bases, the V and J ends lie 6 bases apart. For CDR1 and CDR2, the germline V gene lists SNHLY and FYNNEI. Study-level results and caveats: Only a single clinical trial cohort was studied, and what caused the repertoire differences, possibly disease activity or prior therapy, remained undefined. Lower diversity was observed in patients in whom nivolumab was started less than 1 year after ASCT, and these patients were excluded from later analyses so that confounding by immune reconstitution would be avoided. Trial patients achieving complete response had baseline diversity similar to newly diagnosed patients, whereas partial responders and progressors had significantly lower diversity. Baseline TCR diversity was reported as lower in newly diagnosed patients than in healthy donors, and lower still in relapsed/refractory patients. A significant rise by C4D1 was seen in CD4+ but not CD8+ TCR diversity (p=0.0027 vs p=0.16), with the rise being most apparent in complete responders (p=0.02).

Genomic DNA was isolated using the Qiagen DNeasy kit from unsorted PBMCs as well as from negatively selected CD4+ and CD8+ fractions. TCR beta CDR3 regions were amplified by immunoSEQ multiplex PCR using primers annealing to V and J segments. Amplification bias was minimized using a synthetic immune receptor repertoire, and residual bias was removed computationally after sequencing. Regarding the original processing steps: Custom Python scripts were used to quantify repertoire diversity as the Shannon entropy index. The unsorted, CD4+ and CD8+ repertoires were each analyzed separately, with the exception of combined analyses, where CD4+ and CD8+ sequences were merged in silico. Clonal expansion was defined as a frequency increase of at least 2-fold after treatment compared with C1D1, and clones undetected at baseline were assigned a pseudocount of 0.5. Singleton clones were defined as clones with 0 or 1 copy at C1D1, and non-singleton clones were defined as clones with 2 or more copies. By matching protein sequences in sorted samples from the same patient, clones expanded in unsorted samples were annotated as CD4+, CD8+ or unknown. Wilcoxon tests on paired samples were used to test diversity changes from C1D1 to C4D1. This immuneACCESS table, as held by TCRdb, lists in-frame sequences with V and J called but not all clones. Of the missing ones, under half trace to an unresolved V gene in checked studies; the others have no known cause. Clone size and the V and J calls come from that table; the DNA yielded D and trimming. The sample table holds roughly 140,000 clones, of which around four fifths were seen once. Of the sample, roughly 8.4% is held by the ten largest clones.

The time point label here, explained by the study, means: cycle 2 day 1 (C2D1) of nivolumab. Every trial patient had relapsed following autologous stem cell transplantation, and prior brentuximab vedotin exposure was what differed among cohorts A, B and C. A total of over 50 patients with relapsed/refractory classical Hodgkin lymphoma made up the trial cohort, and each patient's best overall response was complete response, partial response or progressive disease. Single-agent nivolumab was administered to trial patients in the multi-cohort phase II CheckMate 205 trial. Best overall response was determined by an independent review committee according to the 2007 International Working Group response criteria. Trial PBMCs were collected immediately before nivolumab initiation (C1D1) and during therapy at cycle 2 day 1 and cycle 4 day 1. Peripheral blood was collected in 8 mL Vacutainer Cell Preparation Tubes, from which PBMCs were isolated by centrifugation and then cryopreserved.

The TCR sequence derives from a human donor with classical Hodgkin lymphoma. The rearrangement combines TRBV2 with TRBJ2-3, with no confident D gene call. Material: peripheral blood mononuclear cells (PBMCs), obtained before the second cycle of nivolumab. The sequence in DNA is TGTGCCAGCAGCGGTGGTACGCAGTATTTT. This yields the protein CASSGGTQYF.